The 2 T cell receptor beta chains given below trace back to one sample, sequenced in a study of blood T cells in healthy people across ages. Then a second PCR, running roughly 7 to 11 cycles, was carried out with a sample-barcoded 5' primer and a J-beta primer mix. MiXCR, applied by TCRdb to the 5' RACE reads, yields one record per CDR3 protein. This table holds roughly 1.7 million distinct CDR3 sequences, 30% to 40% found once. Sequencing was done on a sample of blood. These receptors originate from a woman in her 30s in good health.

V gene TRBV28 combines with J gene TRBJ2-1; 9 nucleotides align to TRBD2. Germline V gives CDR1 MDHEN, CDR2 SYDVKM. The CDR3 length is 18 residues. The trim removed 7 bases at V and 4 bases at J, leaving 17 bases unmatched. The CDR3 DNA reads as TGTGCCAGCAAGCCTTTCAGAGATGCGGGAGGGCCGTACAATGAGCAGTTCTTC. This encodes CASKPFRDAGGPYNEQFF.

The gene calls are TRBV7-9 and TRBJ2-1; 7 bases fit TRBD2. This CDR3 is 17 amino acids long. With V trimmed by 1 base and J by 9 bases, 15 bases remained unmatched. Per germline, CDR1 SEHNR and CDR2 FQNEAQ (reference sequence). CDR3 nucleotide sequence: TGTGCCAGCAGCTTAGTGGCGGTAGTCGGGGGGAACATTGAGCAGTTCTTC. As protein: CASSLVAVVGGNIEQFF.